This TCR beta chain was profiled in a study of CD8 T cells in ankylosing spondylitis. Study observations and caveats: Seven to nine highly homologous variants formed a TCR beta motif that appeared characteristic of ankylosing spondylitis blood.

Using quantitative 5'-RACE with molecular barcodes, the authors made TCR beta libraries. TCRdb analysed the 5' RACE reads with MiXCR anew, one entry per CDR3 protein. The profile covers 150,000 to 200,000 distinct CDR3 sequences, with 10% to 15% appearing a single time and more than 9.5% taken by the ten largest. With respect to this clonotype: The target antigen is unknown.

The germline V gene has CDR1 MDHEN and CDR2 SYDVKM. V gave up 5 bases and J gave up 14 bases, with 24 bases separating them. This CDR3 has 14 residues. This chain uses TRBV28 with TRBJ1-2; D remains unclear. This receptor was obtained from a female donor with ankylosing spondylitis or in good health (not recorded which). The sample consisted of blood, either unsorted or a sorted T cell fraction (not recorded which). The CDR3 sequence is CASSTPPSVPYLTF. CDR3 nucleotides: TGTGCCAGCAGTACCCCCCCATCGGTCCCGTATTTAACCTTC.